The clone carrying this T cell receptor (beta chain) was counted only a few times. Its antigen is not identified. The data derive from a study of post-analysis software for immune sequencing data. About the study: Clinical courses comprised relapsing-remitting, secondary progressive and progressive-relapsing multiple sclerosis.

Study-level findings and limits: A significant reduction in normalized Chao1 diversity was observed in multiple sclerosis patients versus controls.

Each TCR beta cDNA library carried unique molecular identifiers. Once 1 to 10 million T cells were used, roughly 490,000 cDNA molecules resulted. In TCRdb, the PCR reads were re-called with MiXCR into one record per CDR3 protein. The sample contains under 650,000 distinct CDR3 sequences, 44% of which appear only once. The TCR comes from a girl between 10 and 17 years old with multiple sclerosis. The sample consisted of blood.

The DNA of the CDR3 is TGTGCCAGCAGGGTTAATCGAGGAGGTGAGACCCAGTACTTC. Amino acids: CASRVNRGGETQYF. The gene calls are TRBV12-3 or TRBV12-4 and TRBJ2-5, with D possibly TRBD2 on 5 matching bases. The CDR3 length is 14 residues. Trimming took off 6 bases at V and 5 bases at J, with 16 bases between the two ends.